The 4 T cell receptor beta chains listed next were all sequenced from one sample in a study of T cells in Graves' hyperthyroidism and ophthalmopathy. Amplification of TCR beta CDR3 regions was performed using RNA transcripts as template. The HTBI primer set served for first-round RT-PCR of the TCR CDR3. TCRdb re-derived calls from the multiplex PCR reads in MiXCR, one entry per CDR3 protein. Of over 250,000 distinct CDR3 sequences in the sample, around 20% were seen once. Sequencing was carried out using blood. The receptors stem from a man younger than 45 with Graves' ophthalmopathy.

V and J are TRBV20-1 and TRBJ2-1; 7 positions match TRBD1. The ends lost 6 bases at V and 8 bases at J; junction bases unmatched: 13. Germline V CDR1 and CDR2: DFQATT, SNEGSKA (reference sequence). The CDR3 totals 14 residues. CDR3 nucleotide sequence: TGCAGTGCCCTCCCCCTAGGGGGCAACCATGAGCAGTTCTTC. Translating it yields CSALPLGGNHEQFF.

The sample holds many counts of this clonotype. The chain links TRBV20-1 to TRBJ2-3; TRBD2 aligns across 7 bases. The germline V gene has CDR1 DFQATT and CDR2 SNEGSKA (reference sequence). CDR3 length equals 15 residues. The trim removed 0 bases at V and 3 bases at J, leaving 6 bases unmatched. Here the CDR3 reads CSAREVTSLTDTQYF. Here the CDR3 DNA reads TGCAGTGCTAGAGAAGTGACTAGCTTGACAGATACGCAGTATTTT.

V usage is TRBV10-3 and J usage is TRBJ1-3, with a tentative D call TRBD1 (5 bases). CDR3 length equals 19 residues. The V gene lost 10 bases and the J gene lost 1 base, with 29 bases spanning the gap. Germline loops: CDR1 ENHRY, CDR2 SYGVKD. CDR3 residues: CASSMGARGLGASGNTIYF. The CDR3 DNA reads TGTGCCAGCAGCATGGGTGCTAGAGGTTTAGGGGCTTCTGGAAACACCATATATTTT.

Here the CDR3 reads CATSETSGRGPDTQYF. CDR3 DNA sequence: TGTGCCACCAGCGAGACTAGCGGGAGGGGCCCAGATACGCAGTATTTT. This rearrangement joins TRBV24-1 to TRBJ2-3; 14 positions match TRBD2. Looked up from germline, CDR1 is KGHDR and CDR2 is SFDVKD. The CDR3 loop spans 16 amino acids. Trimming cost V 7 bases and J 4 bases; bases outside gene matches: 6.